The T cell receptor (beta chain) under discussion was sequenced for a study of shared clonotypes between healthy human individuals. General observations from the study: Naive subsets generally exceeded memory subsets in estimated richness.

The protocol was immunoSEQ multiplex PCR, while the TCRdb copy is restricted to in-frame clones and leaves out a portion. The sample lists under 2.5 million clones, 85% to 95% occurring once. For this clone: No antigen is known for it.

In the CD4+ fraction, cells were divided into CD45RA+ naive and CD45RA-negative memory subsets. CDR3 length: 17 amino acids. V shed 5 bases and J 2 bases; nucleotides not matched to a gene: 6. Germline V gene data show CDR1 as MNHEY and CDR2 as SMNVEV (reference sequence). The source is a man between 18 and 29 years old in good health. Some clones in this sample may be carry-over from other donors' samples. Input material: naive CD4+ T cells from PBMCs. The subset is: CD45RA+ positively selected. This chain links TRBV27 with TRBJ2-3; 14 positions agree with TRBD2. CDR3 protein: CASSGLAGGLPTDTQYF. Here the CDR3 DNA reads TGTGCCAGCAGTGGACTAGCGGGAGGCCTTCCCACAGATACGCAGTATTTT.